This T cell receptor beta chain was sequenced during a study of blood T cell repertoires in COVID-19. About the research overall: COVID-19 samples collected from the United States, Italy and Spain covered acute and convalescent phases. The cDNA or gDNA used as material had been derived from T cells, B-cell-depleted T cells, or PBMCs.

The CDR3 is 11 amino acids. The V and J ends lost 4 bases and 8 bases respectively, with 11 bases between them. CDR1 is SQVTM, CDR2 ANQGSEA, per germline. In the authors' workflow: Reference gene primer amplification in the assay estimated nucleated cell counts. Assay: immunoSEQ multiplex PCR; the TCRdb copy retains only in-frame clones and omits some. Clone size and V and J calls were adopted from that table, with D and trimming inferred from the DNA. The data show 300,000 to 400,000 clones, with approximately 86% seen just once and approximately 2.9% held by the top ten. This TCR was recovered from a human donor in a cohort sampled during active COVID-19. This chain joins TRBV29-1 and TRBJ1-1; maybe TRBD1 (5 bases). Sequencing was carried out using peripheral blood. The chain's CDR3 is CSVGGGDEAFF. DNA for the CDR3: TGCAGCGTTGGGGGGGGAGACGAAGCTTTCTTT.